This TCR beta chain was sequenced during a study of CXCR3-negative and CXCR3-positive naive CD8 T cells. On this clonotype itself: Its matching antigen is unknown.

The study made its TRB cDNA libraries by 5' RACE, adding UMI labels. TCRdb re-called the 5' RACE reads and shows each CDR3 protein once, DNA omitted. This sample contains around 140,000 distinct CDR3 sequences. Germline CDR1 reads SEHNR; CDR2 reads FQNEAQ (reference sequence). The CDR3 sequence is 16 residues long. Study conclusions and caveats: Sequencing showed both naive subsets with comparably high diversity, and memory CD8+ cells much lower. Expression of CXCR3 was partially reduced after cryopreservation, and fresh PBMCs were used in most assays.

At about 310,000 cells each, triplicate sorts were carried out for each CD8+ T cell subset. This chain connects TRBV7-9 to TRBJ2-2; TCRdb calls TRBD2, which cannot be checked without DNA. The specimen was naive CXCR3- CD8+ T cells from blood. Documented subset: CD45RO-CCR7+CD27+CD95- naive CD8+ T cells lacking CXCR3 (TNR3-). The origin of this receptor is a human donor in good health. Some clones in this sample may be carry-over from other donors' samples. The CDR3 sequence: CASSEGLAGFTGELFF.